The 4 T cell receptor beta chains listed next were all sequenced from one sample in a study of cytomegalovirus exposure and HLA in healthy donors. PCR primers comprised 60 Vbeta and 13 Jbeta primers. The repertoire was sequenced with immunoSEQ multiplex PCR; TCRdb's copy has only in-frame clones and lacks some. Among 110,000 to 150,000 clones listed, approximately 80% were seen once. The material sequenced was PBMCs. The origin of the receptors is a boy aged 2 to 10 in good health and CMV-seronegative.

The CDR3 spells CASSSPSGSEQYF. The CDR3 DNA reads as TGTGCCAGCAGTTCCCCCTCTGGGAGCGAGCAGTACTTC. The chain joins TRBV28 to TRBJ2-7, with D perhaps matching TRBD2 (5 bases). V was clipped by 4 bases and J by 6 bases, with 13 bases between them. Germline V gene sequence: CDR1 MDHEN, CDR2 SYDVKM. This CDR3 is 13 amino acids long.

This clone was observed a handful of times. V is TRBV11-3 and J is TRBJ1-1; 8 bases are a match to TRBD1. Germline V CDR1 and CDR2: SGHNT, YENEEA. This CDR3 is 16 amino acids long. J gave up 4 bases and V 3 bases, and 10 bases lay outside the gene matches. CDR3 sequence: CASSLQIRTGSTEAFF. The CDR3 coding sequence is TGTGCCAGCAGCTTGCAGATACGGACAGGGTCCACTGAAGCTTTCTTT.

J is TRBJ2-7 and V is TRBV5-6; 11 bases are shared with TRBD2. This CDR3 has 19 residues. Germline loops: CDR1 SGHDT, CDR2 YYEEEE. Trimming removed 0 bases from V and 2 bases from J; junction bases left unmatched: 13. CDR3 sequence: CASSLAGLAGGNLAYEQYF. As DNA, the CDR3 is TGTGCCAGCAGCTTGGCGGGGCTAGCGGGGGGCAACTTAGCCTACGAGCAGTACTTC. Looking up the rest from reference TRBV5-6 and TRBJ2-7 gives the full variable domain: DAGVTQSPTHLIKTRGQQVTLRCSPKSGHDTVSWYQQALGQGPQFIFQYYEEEERQRGNFPDRFSGHQFPNYSSELNVNALLLGDSALYLCASSLAGLAGGNLAYEQYFGPGTRLTVT.

V is TRBV29-1 and J is TRBJ2-6; D unresolved. Trimming removed 4 bases from V and 0 bases from J, with 10 bases in between. Germline values: CDR1 SQVTM, CDR2 ANQGSEA. The CDR3 has 15 residues. CDR3 region: CSVVGQISGANVLTF. The CDR3 coding sequence is TGCAGCGTTGTTGGCCAGATCTCTGGGGCCAACGTCCTGACTTTC. The full variable domain, rest sourced from reference TRBV29-1 and TRBJ2-6, is SAVISQKPSRDICQRGTSLTIQCQVDSQVTMMFWYRQQPGQSLTLIATANQGSEATYESGFVIDKFPISRPNLTFSTLTVSNMSPEDSSIYLCSVVGQISGANVLTFGAGSRLTVL.